These 14 T cell receptor beta chains were all obtained from the same sample, sequenced in a study of beta chain features in type 1 diabetes. Overall study findings and caveats: Moderate but significant shortening of TCRB CDR3s was recorded in all four CD4+ subsets from Type 1 diabetes patients.

For these receptors, no antigen is known. Of the isolated RNA, all was reverse transcribed, and so the sequenced material was expressed TCRB transcripts. Only in-frame clones appear in the TCRdb table, and some are missing; sequencing was by immunoSEQ multiplex PCR. The sample yields some 160,000 clones, around 8.3% seen once. Specimen: central memory CD4+ T cells from blood. These receptors were taken from a woman in her late teens or twenties with type 1 diabetes.

This chain uses TRBV7-2 with TRBJ1-2; no reliable D call. Looked up from germline, CDR1 is SGHTA and CDR2 is FQGNSA. The length of the CDR3 is 14 residues. V was cut by 5 bases and J by 4 bases, with 14 bases left in between. The CDR3 spells CASSGRHISYGYTF. The CDR3 DNA sequence: TGTGCCAGCAGCGGGCGACATATAAGCTATGGCTACACCTTC.

This clone appeared a few times. The chain carries TRBV25-1 and TRBJ1-1; D is possibly TRBD1 (5 bases). The CDR3 extends over 14 amino acids. Germline CDR1 reads MGHDK; CDR2 reads SYGVNS. The V end lost 3 bases, the J end lost 5 bases, and 13 bases lay between the germline ends. The CDR3 sequence is CASSETAMTTEAFF. DNA for the CDR3: TGTGCCAGCAGTGAGACAGCCATGACTACTGAAGCTTTCTTT.

J is TRBJ2-1 and V is TRBV7-2; no firm D call. Looked up from germline, CDR1 is SGHTA and CDR2 is FQGNSA. The CDR3 has 12 residues. V was clipped by 2 bases and J by 10 bases, with 9 bases between them. The CDR3 reads CASSLLLGEQFF. Here the CDR3 DNA reads TGTGCCAGCAGCTTACTGCTAGGAGAGCAGTTCTTC.

The chain recombines TRBV5-1 with TRBJ2-1; TRBD2 matches 10 bases. This CDR3 is 16 amino acids long. V shed 2 bases, J shed 6 bases, and the junction held 8 bases outside the gene matches. Germline V gives CDR1 SGHRS, CDR2 YFSETQ. The DNA of the CDR3 is TGCGCCAGCAGCTTAGCCGGGACTAGCGAAACCAATGAGCAGTTCTTC. Translation gives CASSLAGTSETNEQFF.

V gene TRBV14 combines with J gene TRBJ2-2; 10 bases line up with TRBD2. The CDR3 extends over 16 amino acids. The V gene end was trimmed by 4 bases and the J gene end by 2 bases; junction bases not matched to a gene: 4. Germline V lookup: CDR1 SGHDN, CDR2 FVKESK. CDR3 DNA: TGTGCCAGCAGCCCGCTAGCGGGGGTTAACACCGGGGAGCTGTTTTTT. Amino acid sequence: CASSPLAGVNTGELFF.

The table lists this clone with a few counts. The rearrangement uses TRBV2 and TRBJ2-1; 9 nucleotides match TRBD2. J was trimmed by 8 bases and V by 5 bases; bases with no gene match: 4. CDR3 length equals 13 residues. CDR1 is SNHLY and CDR2 is FYNNEI in the germline V gene. The DNA for the CDR3 is TGTGCCAGCAGTCGGACTAGCGCCTATGAGCAGTTCTTC. Encoded protein: CASSRTSAYEQFF.

The V and J genes are TRBV6-5 and TRBJ2-7; possibly TRBD2 for D (6 bases). The germline V and J ends were trimmed by 0 bases and 4 bases, with 16 bases remaining between them. This CDR3 has 16 amino acids. From germline, CDR1 is MNHEY and CDR2 SVGAGI. CDR3 residues: CASSYSLRGGGYEQYF. DNA of the CDR3: TGTGCCAGCAGTTACTCCCTCCGGGGAGGTGGGTACGAGCAGTACTTC.

This clone was seen ten or more times. This chain joins TRBV4-3 and TRBJ2-1; D remains ambiguous. The germline CDR1 and CDR2 sequences are LGHNA and YSLEER. The CDR3 has 12 amino acids. The V end was cut by 0 bases, the J end by 13 bases, with 10 bases between. The CDR3 DNA reads as TGCGCCAGCAGCCAAGATCTCGGGTATCAGTTCTTC. Amino acid sequence: CASSQDLGYQFF.

This clone was detected a few times. The rearrangement links TRBV29-1 to TRBJ2-5, with TRBD2 matching 7 bases. The CDR3 is made up of 14 amino acids. V dropped 5 bases and J dropped 3; count of bases not matched to a gene: 9. In germline, CDR1 is SQVTM, CDR2 ANQGSEA. The CDR3 coding sequence is TGCAGCGTTACCTCCCCCAGCGGGGAAGAGACCCAGTACTTC. Amino acid sequence: CSVTSPSGEETQYF.

This clone was counted many times. DNA of the CDR3: TGCGCCAGCAGCCAAGCGGGACTAGCGAATGAGCAGTTCTTC. Its protein product is CASSQAGLANEQFF. The gene calls are TRBV4-1 and TRBJ2-1; TRBD2 aligns across 10 bases. The CDR3 is 14 amino acids. Trimming at V came to 1 base and at J to 7 bases, leaving 1 base not matched to a gene. CDR1 MGHRA and CDR2 YSYEKL come from the germline V gene.

This clone was picked up a small number of times. This chain uses TRBV15 with TRBJ2-1; the D gene is possibly TRBD2 (6 bases). From germline, CDR1 is LNHNV and CDR2 YYDKDF (reference sequence). There are 18 residues in the CDR3. With 0 bases removed from V and 5 bases from J, the gap between germline ends came to 20 bases. The CDR3 protein is CATSRDRRGGSANNEQFF. The DNA for the CDR3 is TGTGCCACCAGCAGAGATCGGAGGGGCGGATCGGCCAACAATGAGCAGTTCTTC.

CDR3 coding DNA: TGTGCCAGCAGTCAGGGGGGCTACAATGAGCAGTTCTTC. It yields the protein CASSQGGYNEQFF. This chain links TRBV9 with TRBJ2-1; TRBD1 might be the D (7 bases). V was cut by 5 bases and J by 3 bases, with 9 bases left in between. The germline V gene encodes CDR1 SGDLS and CDR2 YYNGEE. This CDR3 has 13 residues.

The chain links TRBV28 to TRBJ2-7; 7 bases fit TRBD1. Germline loops: CDR1 MDHEN, CDR2 SYDVKM. The CDR3 spans 15 residues. V was pared by 6 bases and J by 6 bases, with 14 bases of the junction left unmatched. The CDR3 spells CASSLRWQGVGEQYF. CDR3 coding DNA: TGTGCCAGCAGCCTTAGATGGCAGGGGGTGGGCGAGCAGTACTTC.

The genes are TRBV25-1 and TRBJ1-5; D gene uncertain. Germline V gene data show CDR1 as MGHDK and CDR2 as SYGVNS. Between the trimmed V and J ends, which lost 2 bases and 9 bases, there was a span of 8 bases. The CDR3 has 12 residues. CDR3 nucleotide sequence: TGTGCCAGCAGTGAACAGATTGGGCCCCAGCATTTT. Its translation: CASSEQIGPQHF.